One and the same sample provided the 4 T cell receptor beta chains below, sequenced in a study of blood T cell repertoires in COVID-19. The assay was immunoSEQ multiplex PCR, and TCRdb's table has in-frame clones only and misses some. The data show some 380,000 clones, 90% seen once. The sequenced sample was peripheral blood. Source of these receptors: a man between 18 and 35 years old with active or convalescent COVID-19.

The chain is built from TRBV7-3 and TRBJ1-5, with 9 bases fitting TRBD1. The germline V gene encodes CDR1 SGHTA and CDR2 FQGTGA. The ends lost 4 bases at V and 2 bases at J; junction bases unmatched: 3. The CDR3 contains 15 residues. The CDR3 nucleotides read TGTGCCAGCAGCTGGGACAGGGTTGGCAATCAGCCCCAGCATTTT. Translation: CASSWDRVGNQPQHF.

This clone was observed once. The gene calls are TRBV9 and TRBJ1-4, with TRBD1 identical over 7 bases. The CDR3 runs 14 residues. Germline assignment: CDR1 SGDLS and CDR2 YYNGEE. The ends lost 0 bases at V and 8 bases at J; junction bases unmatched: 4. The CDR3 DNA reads TGTGCCAGCAGCGTAGGGGACAGTGGCGAAAAACTGTTTTTT. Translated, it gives CASSVGDSGEKLFF.

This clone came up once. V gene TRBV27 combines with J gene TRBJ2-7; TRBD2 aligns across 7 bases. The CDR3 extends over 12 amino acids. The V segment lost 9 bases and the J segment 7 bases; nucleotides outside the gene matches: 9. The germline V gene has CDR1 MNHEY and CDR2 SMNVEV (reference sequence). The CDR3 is CASSQLGGEQYF. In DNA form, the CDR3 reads TGTGCCAGTAGCCAACTCGGGGGGGAGCAGTACTTC.

The CDR3 here is CASSQDVGQSYNEQFF. The CDR3 DNA reads as TGCGCCAGCAGCCAAGATGTGGGACAGTCCTACAATGAGCAGTTCTTC. The genes are TRBV4-3 and TRBJ2-1, with 7 bases lining up with TRBD1. V lost 0 bases, J lost 1 base, and 3 bases stayed unmatched. CDR3 length: 16 amino acids. From germline, CDR1 is LGHNA and CDR2 YSLEER.